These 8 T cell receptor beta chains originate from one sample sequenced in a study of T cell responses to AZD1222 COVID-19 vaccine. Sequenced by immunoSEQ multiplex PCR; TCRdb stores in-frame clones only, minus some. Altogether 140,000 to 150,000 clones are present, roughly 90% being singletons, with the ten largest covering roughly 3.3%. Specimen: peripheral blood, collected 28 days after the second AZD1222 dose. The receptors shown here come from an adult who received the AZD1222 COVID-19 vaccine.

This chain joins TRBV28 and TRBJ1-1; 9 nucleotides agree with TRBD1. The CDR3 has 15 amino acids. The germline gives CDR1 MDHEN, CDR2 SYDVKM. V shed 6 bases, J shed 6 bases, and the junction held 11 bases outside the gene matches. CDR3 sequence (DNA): TGTGCCAGCAGGGGTCCGGGACAGGGAGGGGCTGAAGCTTTCTTT. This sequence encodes CASRGPGQGGAEAFF.

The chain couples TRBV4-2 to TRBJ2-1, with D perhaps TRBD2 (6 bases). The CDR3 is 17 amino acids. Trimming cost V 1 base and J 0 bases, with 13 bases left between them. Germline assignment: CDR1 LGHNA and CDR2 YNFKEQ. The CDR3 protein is CASSQGREPSSYNEQFF. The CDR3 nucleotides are TGTGCCAGCAGCCAAGGGCGGGAACCAAGCTCCTACAATGAGCAGTTCTTC.

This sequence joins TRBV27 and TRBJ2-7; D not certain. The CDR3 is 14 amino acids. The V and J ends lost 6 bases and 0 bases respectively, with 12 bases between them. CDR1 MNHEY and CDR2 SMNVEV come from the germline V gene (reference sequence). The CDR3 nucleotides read TGTGCCAGCAGCCAGAGGACGGACTCCTACGAGCAGTACTTC. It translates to CASSQRTDSYEQYF.

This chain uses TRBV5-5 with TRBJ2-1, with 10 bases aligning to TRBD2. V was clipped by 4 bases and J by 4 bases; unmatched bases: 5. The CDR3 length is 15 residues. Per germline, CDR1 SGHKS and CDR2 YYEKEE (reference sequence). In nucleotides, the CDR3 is TGTGCCAGCAGCCTGACTAGCGGGTTTTACAATGAGCAGTTCTTC. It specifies CASSLTSGFYNEQFF. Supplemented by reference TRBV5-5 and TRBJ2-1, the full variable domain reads DAGVTQSPTHLIKTRGQQVTLRCSPISGHKSVSWYQQVLGQGPQFIFQYYEKEERGRGNFPDRFSARQFPNYSSELNVNALLLGDSALYLCASSLTSGFYNEQFFGPGTRLTVL.

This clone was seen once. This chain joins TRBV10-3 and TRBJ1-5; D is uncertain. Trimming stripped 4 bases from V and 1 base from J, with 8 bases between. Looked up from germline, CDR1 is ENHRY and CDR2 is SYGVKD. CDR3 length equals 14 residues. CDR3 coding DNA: TGTGCCATCAGTGGCGCGGGAAGCAATCAGCCCCAGCATTTT. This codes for CAISGAGSNQPQHF.

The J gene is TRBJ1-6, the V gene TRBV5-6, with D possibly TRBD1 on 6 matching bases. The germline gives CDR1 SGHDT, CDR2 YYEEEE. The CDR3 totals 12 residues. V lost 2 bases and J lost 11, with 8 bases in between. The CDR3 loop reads CASSLGGTPLHF. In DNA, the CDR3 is TGTGCCAGCAGCTTAGGGGGGACACCCCTCCACTTT.

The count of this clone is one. The CDR3 loop reads CAIRLAGVSYEQYF. CDR3 bases: TGTGCCATCAGACTAGCGGGAGTTTCCTACGAGCAGTACTTC. This rearrangement joins TRBV10-3 to TRBJ2-7; 11 bases are shared with TRBD2. Germline V CDR1 and CDR2: ENHRY, SYGVKD. Trimming removed 6 bases from V and 1 base from J; junction bases left unmatched: 2. This CDR3 region has 14 residues.

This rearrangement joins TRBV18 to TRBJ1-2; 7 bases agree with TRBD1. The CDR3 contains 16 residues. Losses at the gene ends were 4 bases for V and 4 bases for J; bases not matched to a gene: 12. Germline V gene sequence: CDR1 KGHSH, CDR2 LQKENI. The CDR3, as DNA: TGTGCCAGCTCACAGGGAGGGACAGCCTTACTCTATGGCTACACCTTC. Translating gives CASSQGGTALLYGYTF.